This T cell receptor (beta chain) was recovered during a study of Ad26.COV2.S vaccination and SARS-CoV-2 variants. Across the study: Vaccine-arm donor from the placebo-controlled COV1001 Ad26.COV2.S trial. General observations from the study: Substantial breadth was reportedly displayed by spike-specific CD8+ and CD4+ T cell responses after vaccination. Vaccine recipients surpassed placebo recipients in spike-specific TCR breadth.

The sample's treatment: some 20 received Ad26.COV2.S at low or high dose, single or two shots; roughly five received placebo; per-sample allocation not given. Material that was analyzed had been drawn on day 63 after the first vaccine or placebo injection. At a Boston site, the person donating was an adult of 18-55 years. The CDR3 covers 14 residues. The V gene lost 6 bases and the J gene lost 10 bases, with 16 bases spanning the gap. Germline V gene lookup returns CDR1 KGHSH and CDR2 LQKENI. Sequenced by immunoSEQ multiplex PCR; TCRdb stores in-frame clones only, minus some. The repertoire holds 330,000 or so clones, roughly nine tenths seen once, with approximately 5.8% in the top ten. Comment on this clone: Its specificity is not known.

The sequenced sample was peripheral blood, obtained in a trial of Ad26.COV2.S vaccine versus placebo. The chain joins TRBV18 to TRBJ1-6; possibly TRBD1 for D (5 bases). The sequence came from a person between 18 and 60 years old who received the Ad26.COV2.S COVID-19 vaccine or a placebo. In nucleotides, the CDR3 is TGTGCCAGCTCCCGGGGCCCGGCGGAATCACCCCTCCACTTT. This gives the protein CASSRGPAESPLHF.